This T cell receptor (beta chain) was observed in a study of regulatory T cells in long-lasting Graves disease. Stated time point: persistent/refractory GD, antithyroid drugs over 5 years with positive TRAb. After RNA was extracted from PBMCs, the TCR library was made from it. Libraries of TCR beta came from iRepertoire HTBI primers plus Arm-PCR of CDR3 regions. In TCRdb, the multiplex PCR reads were re-called with MiXCR into one record per CDR3 protein. The sample shows more than 650,000 distinct CDR3 sequences, around 30% of them seen only once. Study-wide points: TCR diversity was lower in persistent than newly diagnosed Graves' disease.

As to this clonotype: Its antigen is not known.

Germline loops: CDR1 SGHTA, CDR2 FQGTGA. The CDR3 length is 15 residues. V was pared by 2 bases and J by 2 bases, with 13 bases between. The rearrangement links TRBV7-3 to TRBJ2-7, with D uncertain. This sample comprised peripheral blood mononuclear cells (PBMCs), obtained when the disease was refractory, from a patient treated with antithyroid drugs. The sequence came from a female donor with Graves disease. CDR3 DNA sequence: TGTGCCAGCAGCTTAGGGGTATCGGCAACCTACGAGCAGTACTTC. Protein product: CASSLGVSATYEQYF.